This T cell receptor (beta chain) was sequenced during a study of T-cell reconstitution after alpha-beta-depleted transplantation in children. Overall study findings and caveats: Newly generated T cells supplied most T-cell counts and diversity one year post-transplant.

For this clonotype: Antigen: not known. This may be a read error: a much more frequent sequence differs by one nucleotide.

Construction of the TCRbeta library involved unique molecular identifiers. From the PCR reads, TCRdb called clonotypes with MiXCR, one entry per CDR3 protein. This table has 400,000 to 550,000 distinct CDR3 sequences, about 10% appearing once. Germline V lookup: CDR1 LNHDA, CDR2 SQIVND (reference sequence). The CDR3 totals 12 residues. This clonotype was obtained from a child aged 2 to 9 with inherited bone marrow failure, due to receive a stem cell transplant. The chain is built from TRBV19 and TRBJ2-5; D is possibly TRBD1 or TRBD2 (5 bases each). The starting material was PBMCs, obtained before TCRalphabeta/CD19-depleted stem cell transplant. The CDR3 nucleotides are TGTGCCAGTGGGGAACCGACGGGGACCCTGTACTTC. Encoded protein: CASGEPTGTLYF.